The 30 T cell receptor beta chains below all came from one sample that was sequenced in a study of blood T cell repertoires in COVID-19 (dated by TCRdb to about 2020). Library preparation used the immunoSEQ multiplex PCR assay. As stored in TCRdb, this immuneACCESS dataset retains in-frame rearrangements with V and J assigned. A fraction of the clones does not appear; measured against another copy, unresolved V genes explain less than half of the discrepancy, and the remainder lacks a known reason. This sample gives approximately 140,000 clones in total; about 90% of them show up just once. 3.5% to 5% of the sample rests with the top ten. Sequencing was performed on peripheral blood. Receptors were obtained from a woman aged 55 to 70 with active or convalescent COVID-19.

For the CDR3, the DNA is TGTGCCACCGCAACAGGGGAGGCTTCCTACGAGCAGTACTTC. Protein sequence: CATATGEASYEQYF. The V and J genes are TRBV15 and TRBJ2-7; the D gene is possibly TRBD1 (7 bases). Germline V gene sequence: CDR1 LNHNV, CDR2 YYDKDF (reference sequence). There are 14 residues in the CDR3. With 8 bases removed from V and 1 base from J, the gap between germline ends came to 15 bases.

The rearrangement uses TRBV10-3 and TRBJ1-2; TRBD1 aligns across 10 bases. Trimming cost V 4 bases and J 7 bases; bases outside gene matches: 15. Looked up from germline, CDR1 is ENHRY and CDR2 is SYGVKD. This CDR3 has 17 amino acids. The chain's CDR3 is CAISGDRGLVYSGGYTF. CDR3 coding DNA: TGTGCCATCAGTGGTGACAGGGGGCTGGTTTATTCCGGTGGCTACACCTTC.

This clone has only one observation. The chain employs TRBV3-1 (or the pseudogene TRBV3-2) and TRBJ1-2, with D tentatively TRBD1 (5 bases). Trimming cost V 0 bases and J 7 bases, with 12 bases left between them. The germline V gene encodes CDR1 LGHDT and CDR2 YNNKEL (reference sequence). The CDR3 consists of 14 residues. The CDR3, as DNA: TGTGCCAGCAGCCAAGAAGGCAGGGATGCTGGCTACACCTTC. Protein sequence: CASSQEGRDAGYTF.

This chain joins TRBV29-1 and TRBJ1-4, with D unresolved. Trimming took off 4 bases at V and 5 bases at J, with 11 bases between the two ends. CDR1 SQVTM and CDR2 ANQGSEA come from the germline V gene. The CDR3 totals 13 residues. CDR3 amino acids: CSVVWSGNEKLFF. The CDR3 coding sequence is TGCAGCGTTGTTTGGTCCGGGAATGAAAAACTGTTTTTT.

The V gene is TRBV27, the J gene TRBJ1-2; 7 nucleotides line up with TRBD1. Germline loops: CDR1 MNHEY, CDR2 SMNVEV (reference sequence). V was clipped by 5 bases and J by 7 bases; unmatched bases: 10. CDR3 length: 14 residues. This CDR3 is CASSPQTGIGGYTF. The DNA of the CDR3 is TGTGCCAGCAGTCCTCAGACAGGGATTGGTGGCTACACCTTC.

This clone was found many times. The chain joins TRBV5-1 to TRBJ1-1, with unresolved D. The germline gives CDR1 SGHRS, CDR2 YFSETQ. With 0 bases removed from V and 3 bases from J, the gap between germline ends came to 9 bases. The CDR3 is 14 amino acids. The CDR3 nucleotides read TGCGCCAGCAGCTTGGTGGGAGCGTACACTGAAGCTTTCTTT. Translation gives CASSLVGAYTEAFF.

This clone showed up many times. The chain has TRBV6-5 and TRBJ1-5; the D gene is possibly TRBD1 (6 bases). V lost 3 bases to trimming and J lost 3 bases, with 12 bases between them. The germline CDR1 and CDR2 sequences are MNHEY and SVGAGI. The CDR3 spans 15 residues. CDR3 sequence reads: CASSYTTGPNQPQHF. The DNA for the CDR3 is TGTGCCAGCAGTTATACGACAGGCCCCAATCAGCCCCAGCATTTT.

This clone has a count of ten or more. J is TRBJ2-1 and V is TRBV5-4; the match to TRBD2 covers 8 bases. Germline V gene lookup returns CDR1 SGHNT and CDR2 YYREEE (reference sequence). The CDR3 has 13 amino acids. The J segment lost 9 bases and the V segment lost 0 bases, leaving 2 bases of the junction unmatched. DNA of the CDR3: TGTGCCAGCAGCTTGGGACTAGCGCGTGAGCAGTTCTTC. It yields the protein CASSLGLAREQFF.

V is TRBV4-3 and J is TRBJ1-2; perhaps TRBD1 as D (6 bases). V was cut by 0 bases and J by 4 bases, with 12 bases left in between. Germline-derived CDR1 and CDR2 are LGHNA and YSLEER. The CDR3 has 15 amino acids. The CDR3 protein is CASSQEGHFLYGYTF. The CDR3 DNA reads as TGCGCCAGCAGCCAAGAGGGACACTTTCTCTATGGCTACACCTTC.

Here the CDR3 DNA reads TGTGCCAGCAGTTTGACAGGGGGTGAAAAACTGTTTTTT. It translates to CASSLTGGEKLFF. The chain couples TRBV12-3 or TRBV12-4 to TRBJ1-4, with TRBD1 identical over 9 bases. This CDR3 spans 13 amino acids. V lost 3 bases to trimming and J lost 7 bases; unmatched junction nucleotides: 0.

J is TRBJ2-7 and V is TRBV14; no definite D call. V was shortened by 4 bases and J by 2 bases, with 9 bases between the two germline ends. The CDR3 is made up of 13 amino acids. From germline, CDR1 is SGHDN and CDR2 FVKESK. The CDR3 sequence is CASSPTGAYEQYF. DNA of the CDR3: TGTGCCAGCAGCCCGACCGGAGCCTACGAGCAGTACTTC.

The chain has TRBV4-1 and TRBJ2-5, with D possibly being TRBD1 (6 bases). In germline, CDR1 is MGHRA, CDR2 YSYEKL. V shed 3 bases and J shed 5 bases, with 10 bases lying between them. This CDR3 has 13 amino acids. The CDR3 reads CASSQGAVETQYF. The CDR3 region has the DNA TGCGCCAGCAGCCAGGGGGCCGTGGAGACCCAGTACTTC.

This chain links TRBV11-2 with TRBJ1-6; perhaps TRBD1 as D (6 bases). Looked up from germline, CDR1 is SGHAT and CDR2 is FQNNGV. V shed 1 base and J shed 7 bases, with 11 bases lying between them. CDR3 size: 15 residues. CDR3 loop: CASSLGQGQNSPLHF. Here the CDR3 DNA reads TGTGCCAGCAGCTTAGGTCAGGGGCAAAATTCACCCCTCCACTTT.

The chain joins TRBV7-8 to TRBJ1-2, with no clear D. From germline, CDR1 is SGHVS and CDR2 FQNEAQ. The CDR3 extends over 15 amino acids. V was pared by 5 bases and J by 8 bases, with 21 bases between. The CDR3 DNA follows: TGTGCCAGCAGCCCGCCTCTTTTGGAGCTCGGGGGCTACACCTTC. This translates into CASSPPLLELGGYTF.

The rearrangement joins TRBV25-1 to TRBJ1-3; D is undetermined. CDR3 length equals 13 residues. The germline V gene encodes CDR1 MGHDK and CDR2 SYGVNS. The germline V and J ends were trimmed by 6 bases and 0 bases, with 6 bases remaining between them. DNA of the CDR3: TGTGCCAGCAGCAAGAGCTCTGGAAACACCATATATTTT. Translated, it gives CASSKSSGNTIYF. The full variable domain, with the rest looked up from reference TRBV25-1 and TRBJ1-3, is EADIYQTPRYLVIGTGKKITLECSQTMGHDKMYWYQQDPGMELHLIHYSYGVNSTEKGDLSSESTVSRIRTEHFPLTLESARPSHTSQYLCASSKSSGNTIYFGEGSWLTVV.

The chain has TRBV21-1 and TRBJ1-4. TRBV21-1 represents a pseudogene. This CDR3 comprises 15 residues. CDR3 sequence: CASSYVGGTNEKLFF. CDR3 coding DNA: TGTGCCAGCAGCTACGTGGGAGGGACTAATGAAAAACTGTTTTTT.

The rearrangement links TRBV7-8 to TRBJ2-7; 7 bases line up with TRBD2. Germline V gene data show CDR1 as SGHVS and CDR2 as FQNEAQ. The junction had 0 bases not matched to a gene; V was cut back by 1 base and J by 6 bases. The CDR3 has 12 amino acids. The chain's CDR3 is CASSLGGGEQYF. Written as DNA, the CDR3 is TGTGCCAGCAGCTTAGGGGGGGGCGAGCAGTACTTC.

J is TRBJ1-5 and V is TRBV7-8; the D gene is possibly TRBD1 (5 bases). This CDR3 is 13 amino acids long. Per the germline V gene, CDR1 is SGHVS and CDR2 is FQNEAQ. Trimming removed 6 bases from V and 5 bases from J, with 11 bases in between. The chain's CDR3 is CASSPQGDQPQHF. CDR3 nucleotide sequence: TGTGCCAGCAGTCCACAAGGGGATCAGCCCCAGCATTTT.

The chain is built from TRBV6-5 and TRBJ1-1; 7 bases fit TRBD1. The length of the CDR3 is 13 residues. J lost 5 bases, V lost 4 bases, and 4 bases had no gene match. The germline CDR1 and CDR2 sequences are MNHEY and SVGAGI. The CDR3 coding sequence is TGTGCCAGCAGTTCTAGGGGGCGGACTGAAGCTTTCTTT. It is translated as CASSSRGRTEAFF.

This clone was counted only a few times. This chain links TRBV5-1 with TRBJ2-7; 10 nucleotides align to TRBD1. The CDR3 runs 15 residues. From germline, CDR1 is SGHRS and CDR2 YFSETQ. V shed 0 bases, J shed 5 bases, and the junction held 5 bases outside the gene matches. The CDR3 DNA sequence: TGCGCCAGCAGCTTGGTTGGGACAGGGGTGAACGAGCAGTACTTC. Protein product: CASSLVGTGVNEQYF.

The chain is built from TRBV6-1 and TRBJ1-2; weak D call: TRBD1 (6 bases). From germline, CDR1 is MNHNS and CDR2 SASEGT. V was trimmed by 2 bases and J by 1 base, leaving 11 bases between them. CDR3 length: 15 amino acids. CDR3 nucleotide sequence: TGTGCCAGCAGTGAATGGGGGGGCGATAACTATGGCTACACCTTC. This sequence encodes CASSEWGGDNYGYTF.

The V and J genes are TRBV7-2 and TRBJ1-5; TRBD1 is a possible D gene (6 bases). The V and J ends lost 0 bases and 3 bases respectively, with 9 bases between them. This CDR3 is built from 15 residues. The germline gives CDR1 SGHTA, CDR2 FQGNSA. CDR3 DNA sequence: TGTGCCAGCAGCTTAGCGGCAGGGGACAATCAGCCCCAGCATTTT. Protein sequence: CASSLAAGDNQPQHF.

The chain combines TRBV18 with TRBJ2-1, with TRBD2 as a possible D gene (5 bases). The CDR3 totals 16 residues. CDR1 and CDR2 (germline): KGHSH, LQKENI. The V gene lost 2 bases and the J gene lost 0 bases, with 11 bases spanning the gap. The CDR3 is CASSPLGVGSYNEQFF. The DNA for the CDR3 is TGTGCCAGCTCACCATTGGGAGTGGGCTCCTACAATGAGCAGTTCTTC.

This clone appeared a few times. This sequence joins TRBV5-1 and TRBJ2-5, with 7 bases matching TRBD1. Germline CDR1 is SGHRS and CDR2 is YFSETQ. The trim removed 4 bases at V and 3 bases at J, leaving 6 bases unmatched. This CDR3 is built from 14 residues. The CDR3 region is CASSIAGGKETQYF. DNA of the CDR3: TGCGCCAGCAGCATAGCAGGGGGAAAAGAGACCCAGTACTTC.

The chain has TRBV5-8 and TRBJ2-5, with 9 bases aligning to TRBD1. From germline, CDR1 is SGHTS and CDR2 YDEGEE. The ends lost 0 bases at V and 5 bases at J; junction bases unmatched: 8. The CDR3 is 16 residues long. This chain's CDR3 is CASSLEGQGEGETQYF. The CDR3 DNA follows: TGTGCCAGCAGCTTGGAGGGACAGGGTGAAGGGGAGACCCAGTACTTC.

In this sample, this clone turned up a few times. J is TRBJ2-6 and V is TRBV4-3; possible D gene TRBD2, 5 bases. The germline CDR1 and CDR2 sequences are LGHNA and YSLEER. With 1 base removed from V and 8 bases from J, the gap between germline ends came to 12 bases. The length of the CDR3 is 15 residues. For the CDR3, the DNA is TGCGCCAGCAGCCAAGGGGTGGAGGTCCCCAACGTCCTGACTTTC. Protein product: CASSQGVEVPNVLTF.

This chain connects TRBV6-1 to TRBJ1-1; 8 bases align to TRBD1. This CDR3 region has 15 residues. Germline V lookup: CDR1 MNHNS, CDR2 SASEGT. Germline trimming cut 3 bases from V and 2 bases from J; bases unmatched to any gene: 5. CDR3 residues: CASSEGTGLNTEAFF. DNA of the CDR3: TGTGCCAGCAGTGAGGGGACAGGACTAAACACTGAAGCTTTCTTT.

The chain links TRBV6-2 or TRBV6-3 to TRBJ2-5, with 12 bases fitting TRBD2. CDR1 is MNHEY, CDR2 SVGEGT, per germline. The J segment lost 1 base and the V segment lost 4 bases, leaving 10 bases of the junction unmatched. This CDR3 spans 18 amino acids. Here the CDR3 DNA reads TGTGCCAGCAGTTGGGTGGCTAGCGGGGGGGTCCTCCAAGAGACCCAGTACTTC. It encodes CASSWVASGGVLQETQYF.

The chain uses TRBV18 and TRBJ2-3; maybe TRBD1 (7 bases). V lost 5 bases, J lost 10 bases, and 13 bases lay in between. Looked up from germline, CDR1 is KGHSH and CDR2 is LQKENI. CDR3 size: 12 residues. In DNA, the CDR3 is TGTGCCAGCTCATCCACAGGGGAGGCGCAGTATTTT. Protein: CASSSTGEAQYF.

Here the CDR3 reads CAISGTGGDTGELFF. The CDR3, as DNA: TGTGCCATCAGTGGGACAGGGGGTGATACCGGGGAGCTGTTTTTT. The chain uses TRBV10-3 and TRBJ2-2, with 10 bases identical to TRBD1. CDR1 and CDR2 from the germline V gene are ENHRY and SYGVKD. There are 15 residues in the CDR3. The V gene end was trimmed by 4 bases and the J gene end by 5 bases; junction bases not matched to a gene: 4.